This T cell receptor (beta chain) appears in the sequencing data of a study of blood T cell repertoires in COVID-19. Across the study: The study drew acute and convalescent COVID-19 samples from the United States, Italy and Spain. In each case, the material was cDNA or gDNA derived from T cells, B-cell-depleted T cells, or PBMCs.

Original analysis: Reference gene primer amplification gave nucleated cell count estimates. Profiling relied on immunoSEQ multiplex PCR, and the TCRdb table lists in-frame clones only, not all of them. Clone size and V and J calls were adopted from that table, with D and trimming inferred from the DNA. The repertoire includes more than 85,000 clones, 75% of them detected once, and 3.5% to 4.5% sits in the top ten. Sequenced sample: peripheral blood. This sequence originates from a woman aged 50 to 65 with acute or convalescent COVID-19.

The CDR3 DNA reads TGCGCCAGCAGCCAAGATTTGGGGGGGGCATCCTACGAGCAGTACTTC. Translation gives CASSQDLGGASYEQYF. The chain is built from TRBV4-3 and TRBJ2-7; D may be TRBD2 (7 bases). Looked up from germline, CDR1 is LGHNA and CDR2 is YSLEER. Deletions cut 0 bases from V and 1 base from J, with 13 bases between. There are 16 residues in the CDR3.